Sequencing of this TCR beta chain was carried out in a study of cytomegalovirus exposure and HLA in healthy donors. Remarks on this clone: Antigen specificity is unknown.

The V gene's germline CDR1 is SGHNT and CDR2 YYREEE (reference sequence). Trimming cost V 1 base and J 4 bases; bases outside gene matches: 3. The CDR3 is 14 residues long. Study conclusions and caveats: The study recorded some 160 TCR beta chains that were cytomegalovirus-associated. Most TCR sequences were seen very rarely across donors, but some public TCRs occurred in many. High specificity and sensitivity for cytomegalovirus status were reported for the classifier.

Produced via immunoSEQ multiplex PCR; TCRdb's table is partial and in-frame only. The sample has over 200,000 clones; around 88% are singletons. These donors were members of the roughly 110-subject validation cohort, a group separate from the approximately 620-subject first cohort. V is TRBV5-4 and J is TRBJ1-1, with 8 nucleotides matching TRBD1. This TCR was recovered from a woman under 30 in good health and CMV-seronegative. The source material was PBMCs. Here the CDR3 reads CASSLQGATTEAFF. Here the CDR3 DNA reads TGTGCCAGCAGCTTGCAGGGGGCGACCACTGAAGCTTTCTTT.